By share, the clone carrying this T cell receptor (beta chain) counts as medium-sized. Its antigen is still unknown. The data originate from a study of a mutant IDH1 vaccine in newly diagnosed glioma. Time point given: week 11, during vaccination. Topical imiquimod was applied with each vaccine dose, which held 300 ug of mutant IDH1 20-mer peptide. The CDR3 totals 16 residues. V shed 3 bases, J shed 2 bases, and the junction held 7 bases outside the gene matches. CDR1 and CDR2 (germline): ENHRY, SYGVKD. The method was immunoSEQ multiplex PCR; TCRdb's version includes in-frame clones alone and lacks a portion of them. The sample includes about 40,000 clones, about four fifths of them seen just once.

The clonotype originates from a man aged 35-49 years with glioma. The sample in question was PBMCs, obtained from a glioma patient whose treatment included an IDH1 peptide vaccine. V is TRBV10-3 and J is TRBJ1-3; 7 positions match TRBD1. The CDR3 coding sequence is TGTGCCATCAGTGATATTAGGGGGCTAGCTGGAAACACCATATATTTT. It translates to CAISDIRGLAGNTIYF.